This T cell receptor beta chain stems from a study of cytomegalovirus exposure and HLA in healthy donors. PCR involved 60 Vbeta and 13 Jbeta primers. Using immunoSEQ multiplex PCR, the repertoire was profiled, and TCRdb retains in-frame clones only, with some absent. Of around 150,000 clones listed, around 81% are singletons. In germline, CDR1 is SGHVS, CDR2 FQNEAQ. Trimming took 2 bases from V and 8 from J, leaving 19 bases between them. The CDR3 covers 17 residues. Donors showed nominal health when sampled, although they likely had unrecorded immune exposures. A remark on this clone: The antigen is not known.

Study-wide findings and caveats: The authors later found HLA-associated TCR beta chains more clonally expanded than equally common others. Diagnosis of cytomegalovirus status made by the classifier reportedly showed high specificity and sensitivity. Based on reports, TCR beta sequences accurately predicted HLA-A and HLA-B alleles for most subjects.

The chain employs TRBV7-8 and TRBJ1-6, with D perhaps matching TRBD1 (6 bases). The sample comprised PBMCs. The TCR originated in a woman between 50 and 59 years old in good health and CMV-seronegative. CDR3: CASSLSTGSPVYSPLHF. In nucleotides, the CDR3 is TGTGCCAGCAGCTTAAGCACAGGGAGCCCGGTGTATTCACCCCTCCACTTT.